This T cell receptor (beta chain) was captured by sequencing in a study of T cell responses to AZD1222 COVID-19 vaccine. Study-wide results and limits: The donor group comprised mostly white British people and more females; the analysis possibly underestimated clonal diversity. No day 14 peak samples; only post-peak repertoires were characterized.

The repertoire was sequenced with immunoSEQ multiplex PCR; TCRdb's copy has only in-frame clones and lacks some. This sample has over 140,000 clones, with almost 95% found just once. V was pared by 4 bases and J by 4 bases, with 14 bases between. CDR3 size: 15 residues. Germline V CDR1 and CDR2: SNHLY, FYNNEI. On this clone itself: Its target is unknown.

Sequenced material: peripheral blood, taken 28 days after the second AZD1222 dose. The chain combines TRBV2 with TRBJ1-5, with a tentative D call TRBD1 (5 bases). This clonotype was sampled from an adult who received the AZD1222 COVID-19 vaccine. The CDR3 loop is CASSATVPSNQPQHF. Written as DNA, the CDR3 is TGTGCCAGCAGTGCGACAGTACCTTCGAATCAGCCCCAGCATTTT. The variable domain in full, with the rest retrieved from reference TRBV2 and TRBJ1-5, is EPEVTQTPSHQVTQMGQEVILRCVPISNHLYFYWYRQILGQKVEFLVSFYNNEISEKSEIFDDQFSVERPDGSNFTLKIRSTKLEDSAMYFCASSATVPSNQPQHFGDGTRLSIL.